The 26 T cell receptor beta chains given below trace back to one sample, sequenced in a study of beta chain features in type 1 diabetes. The study reverse transcribed the entire isolated RNA, so it sequenced expressed TCRB transcripts. Assay used: immunoSEQ multiplex PCR; TCRdb lists only in-frame clones, some missing. The table has approximately 330,000 clones, approximately 9.9% seen once. Sample: naive CD4+ T cells from blood. These receptors all stem from a woman in her 30s in good health.

This clone was observed a handful of times. The chain recombines TRBV25-1 with TRBJ2-7; a possible D gene is TRBD1 (6 bases). Per the germline V gene, CDR1 is MGHDK and CDR2 is SYGVNS. V was cut by 4 bases and J by 2 bases, with 12 bases left in between. The CDR3 consists of 14 residues. CDR3 sequence reads: CASSAVGTTYEQYF. For the CDR3, the DNA is TGTGCCAGCAGTGCCGTCGGGACAACCTACGAGCAGTACTTC.

The chain joins TRBV7-2 to TRBJ2-3; 9 bases are a match to TRBD2. The germline V gene has CDR1 SGHTA and CDR2 FQGNSA. The junction had 5 bases not matched to a gene; V was cut back by 2 bases and J by 5 bases. The CDR3 loop spans 15 amino acids. The CDR3, as DNA: TGTGCCAGCAGCTTAATCTTTAGCGGGGGAGATACGCAGTATTTT. Amino acids: CASSLIFSGGDTQYF. The variable domain in full, with the rest retrieved from reference TRBV7-2 and TRBJ2-3, is GAGVSQSPSNKVTEKGKDVELRCDPISGHTALYWYRQSLGQGLEFLIYFQGNSAPDKSGLPSDRFSAERTGGSVSTLTIQRTQQEDSAVYLCASSLIFSGGDTQYFGPGTRLTVL.

This clone was seen a few times. V usage is TRBV27 and J usage is TRBJ2-7; TRBD2 is a possible D gene (5 bases). CDR3 length equals 15 residues. The germline V and J ends were trimmed by 4 bases and 7 bases, with 20 bases remaining between them. CDR1 and CDR2 from the germline V gene are MNHEY and SMNVEV (reference sequence). CDR3 in DNA: TGTGCCAGCAGTTCCCTCGAGAGGGCCGCGGTAGAGCAGTACTTC. Protein: CASSSLERAAVEQYF.

This clone was observed a handful of times. The V gene is TRBV27, the J gene TRBJ2-7; D ambiguous. The CDR3 has 17 amino acids. V lost 2 bases and J lost 0, with 17 bases in between. The germline gives CDR1 MNHEY, CDR2 SMNVEV (reference sequence). The DNA for the CDR3 is TGTGCCAGCAGTTTAACGGCGTCAGGTGCATACTCCTACGAGCAGTACTTC. This translates into CASSLTASGAYSYEQYF.

This clone was detected only a few times. This chain connects TRBV23-1 to TRBJ2-2, with 7 bases that match TRBD2. TRBV23-1 is known as an ORF, though its function is uncertain. J lost 10 bases, V lost 2 bases, and 22 bases had no gene match. CDR3 length: 19 residues. CDR3 DNA: TGCGCCAGCAGTCAAAGGTGCCGGATCTCTGGGACTACTCAACCGGAGCTGTTTTTT. Protein sequence: CASSQRCRISGTTQPELFF.

The J gene is TRBJ2-3, the V gene TRBV25-1; TRBD2 agrees at 9 bases. This CDR3 comprises 18 residues. The trim removed 3 bases at V and 3 bases at J, leaving 13 bases unmatched. Germline CDR1 MGHDK, CDR2 SYGVNS. CDR3 protein: CASSEPGFAGGPTDTQYF. CDR3 DNA: TGTGCCAGCAGTGAGCCAGGGTTTGCGGGAGGGCCGACAGATACGCAGTATTTT.

The J gene is TRBJ2-2, the V gene TRBV6-5; 8 positions agree with TRBD1. CDR1 MNHEY and CDR2 SVGAGI come from the germline V gene. V trimming: 6 bases; J trimming: 5 bases; junction bases outside the gene matches: 5. This CDR3 contains 14 residues. The CDR3 region is CASRRTGSTGELFF. CDR3 coding DNA: TGTGCCAGCAGAAGGACAGGGTCTACCGGGGAGCTGTTTTTT.

This clone was detected only a few times. Different DNA sequences within this sample yield the same CDR3. The chain recombines TRBV25-1 with TRBJ2-1, with D hard to call. With 3 bases removed from V and 12 bases from J, the gap between germline ends came to 15 bases. This CDR3 region has 13 residues. Germline V gives CDR1 MGHDK, CDR2 SYGVNS. CDR3 loop: CASSEWFSPGQFF. CDR3 DNA: TGTGCCAGCAGTGAGTGGTTTAGCCCGGGGCAGTTCTTC.

V is TRBV4-1 and J is TRBJ2-7; a weak D match, TRBD2 (6 bases). Trimming shortened V by 6 bases and J by 0 bases, and 18 bases separated the two germline ends. This CDR3 is 16 amino acids long. Germline V gene lookup returns CDR1 MGHRA and CDR2 YSYEKL. The CDR3 coding sequence is TGCGCCAGCAGTTTCCTTCCGGGACTCGGCTCCTACGAGCAGTACTTC. The encoded protein is CASSFLPGLGSYEQYF.

This chain joins TRBV30 and TRBJ2-7; 7 nucleotides line up with TRBD2. Germline CDR1 reads GTSNPN; CDR2 reads SVGIG (reference sequence). This CDR3 region has 15 residues. Trimming cost V 4 bases and J 5 bases; bases outside gene matches: 14. The CDR3, as DNA: TGTGCCTGGAATCCGTTCGGGACTAATGGGGACGAGCAGTACTTC. Amino acids: CAWNPFGTNGDEQYF.

The chain carries TRBV28 and TRBJ1-2, with D maybe TRBD1 (6 bases). This CDR3 spans 13 amino acids. CDR1 and CDR2 (germline): MDHEN, SYDVKM. V was clipped by 5 bases and J by 8 bases, with 15 bases between them. In nucleotides, the CDR3 is TGTGCCAGCAGTGCGCAGGGGCCACGGGGCTACACCTTC. Protein product: CASSAQGPRGYTF.

This sequence joins TRBV6-5 and TRBJ2-7; 11 bases are shared with TRBD1. With V trimmed by 6 bases and J by 5 bases, 6 bases remained unmatched. CDR3 length equals 14 residues. The V gene's germline CDR1 is MNHEY and CDR2 SVGAGI. CDR3 loop: CASRATGQGDEQYF. The CDR3 DNA reads TGTGCCAGCAGAGCAACGGGACAGGGGGACGAGCAGTACTTC.

This clone has only a few counts. The chain couples TRBV7-6 to TRBJ2-7, with 8 bases lining up with TRBD2. The CDR3 loop spans 14 amino acids. Trimming took 0 bases from V and 5 from J; bases not matched to a gene: 3. The germline CDR1 and CDR2 sequences are SGHVS and FNYEAQ. In DNA form, the CDR3 reads TGTGCCAGCAGCTTAGCCGGGACTAGAGACGAGCAGTACTTC. Translating gives CASSLAGTRDEQYF.

In its sample, this clone was seen a few times. V is TRBV28 and J is TRBJ1-1, with D uncertain. V lost 3 bases to trimming and J lost 7 bases, with 12 bases between them. CDR3 length: 13 residues. Germline CDR1 reads MDHEN; CDR2 reads SYDVKM. CDR3 DNA: TGTGCCAGCAGTTTCCCAGGACTGCATGAAGCTTTCTTT. Amino acids: CASSFPGLHEAFF.

This chain links TRBV11-2 with TRBJ1-5; no reliable D call. The CDR3 has 13 residues. Germline V gives CDR1 SGHAT, CDR2 FQNNGV. The V end lost 5 bases, the J end lost 5 bases, and 10 bases lay between the germline ends. CDR3 coding DNA: TGTGCCAGCAGCACCGGGTGGGATCAGCCCCAGCATTTT. Its protein product is CASSTGWDQPQHF.

The V and J genes are TRBV18 and TRBJ1-2; 9 bases fit TRBD1. This CDR3 spans 15 amino acids. J gave up 3 bases and V 4 bases, and 6 bases lay outside the gene matches. Germline lookup yields CDR1 KGHSH and CDR2 LQKENI. Here the CDR3 DNA reads TGTGCCAGCTCACTTAGGACAGGGGAGGACTATGGCTACACCTTC. This translates into CASSLRTGEDYGYTF.

V and J are TRBV7-3 and TRBJ2-7; 8 bases fit TRBD1. The germline V gene encodes CDR1 SGHTA and CDR2 FQGTGA. After removal of 5 bases from V and 6 bases from J, the junction contained 9 bases not matched to a gene. The CDR3 extends over 14 amino acids. The CDR3 DNA reads TGTGCCAGCAGCCCGGGGACAGGCGGCGGCGAGCAGTACTTC. Translation gives CASSPGTGGGEQYF.

The V call is TRBV30, the J call TRBJ2-7; a possible D gene is TRBD1 (6 bases). In germline, CDR1 is GTSNPN, CDR2 SVGIG (reference sequence). This CDR3 region has 12 residues. V was shortened by 2 bases and J by 6 bases, with 11 bases between the two germline ends. CDR3 residues: CAWSTRTVEQYF. The CDR3 region has the DNA TGTGCCTGGAGTACGCGGACAGTCGAGCAGTACTTC. The full variable domain, its missing parts supplied by reference TRBV30 and TRBJ2-7, is SQTIHQWPATLVQPVGSPLSLECTVEGTSNPNLYWYRQAAGRGLQLLFYSVGIGQISSEVPQNLSASRPQDRQFILSSKKLLLSDSGFYLCAWSTRTVEQYFGPGTRLTVT.

The rearrangement uses TRBV28 and TRBJ1-2; D perhaps matches TRBD1 (6 bases). The CDR3 contains 14 residues. Germline lookup yields CDR1 MDHEN and CDR2 SYDVKM. V was clipped by 4 bases and J by 7 bases, with 16 bases between them. Here the CDR3 reads CASSSPSTGFGYTF. CDR3 nucleotide sequence: TGTGCCAGCAGTTCCCCCTCTACAGGGTTTGGCTACACCTTC.

This clone was counted only a few times. V gene TRBV4-3 combines with J gene TRBJ2-3, with 9 nucleotides matching TRBD2. The V gene end was trimmed by 1 base and the J gene end by 1 base; junction bases not matched to a gene: 12. CDR3 length: 19 residues. Germline V lookup: CDR1 LGHNA, CDR2 YSLEER. The CDR3 sequence is CASSQAIRSGRYGTDTQYF. The CDR3 DNA sequence: TGCGCCAGCAGCCAAGCCATCCGAAGCGGGAGGTATGGCACAGATACGCAGTATTTT.

V is TRBV7-2 and J is TRBJ2-4; 7 bases are a match to TRBD1. After removal of 3 bases from V and 3 bases from J, the junction contained 8 bases not matched to a gene. The V gene's germline CDR1 is SGHTA and CDR2 FQGNSA. This CDR3 contains 16 residues. The CDR3 DNA sequence: TGTGCCAGCAGCTTCGACAGGGCGAGGGGCAAAAACATTCAGTACTTC. Encoded protein: CASSFDRARGKNIQYF.

V is TRBV18 and J is TRBJ2-1, with 10 bases that match TRBD1. Germline lookup yields CDR1 KGHSH and CDR2 LQKENI. With V trimmed by 4 bases and J by 6 bases, 3 bases remained unmatched. The CDR3 extends over 14 amino acids. The CDR3 region has the DNA TGTGCCAGCTCACGCCGGGACAGGGGCAATGAGCAGTTCTTC. It specifies CASSRRDRGNEQFF.

This clone was detected only a few times. CDR3 sequence: CATRDRGGSEAFF. In DNA, the CDR3 is TGTGCCACCAGGGACAGGGGCGGCTCTGAAGCTTTCTTT. The chain carries TRBV15 and TRBJ1-1; TRBD1 aligns across 9 bases. The CDR3 totals 13 residues. The junction had 5 bases not matched to a gene; V was cut back by 6 bases and J by 6 bases. The germline CDR1 and CDR2 sequences are LNHNV and YYDKDF (reference sequence).

This clone has more than one count but fewer than ten. CDR3 DNA sequence: TGTGCCAGCACCACCACTCTGTACAATGAGCAGTTCTTC. Residues: CASTTTLYNEQFF. The chain couples TRBV28 to TRBJ2-1; D uncertain. CDR1 and CDR2 (germline): MDHEN, SYDVKM. The length of the CDR3 is 13 residues. V lost 7 bases and J 4 bases, leaving 11 bases between the germline ends.

This clone was seen a few times. The chain joins TRBV27 to TRBJ1-2; D uncertain. This CDR3 is 12 amino acids long. Germline V gives CDR1 MNHEY, CDR2 SMNVEV (reference sequence). Trimming removed 5 bases at V and 4 bases at J, with 8 bases between. CDR3 sequence: CASSLQSYGYTF. The CDR3 DNA sequence: TGTGCCAGCAGTCTACAGAGCTATGGCTACACCTTC.

The rearrangement links TRBV30 to TRBJ1-1, with TRBD1 as a possible D gene (6 bases). From germline, CDR1 is GTSNPN and CDR2 SVGIG (reference sequence). This CDR3 is built from 17 residues. The V end lost 4 bases, the J end lost 1 base, and 22 bases lay between the germline ends. In DNA form, the CDR3 reads TGTGCCTGGACTGGGGGCTGGGACACCACCACGAACACTGAAGCTTTCTTT. It specifies CAWTGGWDTTTNTEAFF.